What follows are 6 T cell receptor beta chains derived from one specimen sequenced in a study of control samples from healthy donors and cancer patients (dated by TCRdb to 2018 to 2020). Library generation was performed with the immunoSEQ multiplex PCR assay. TCRdb holds this immuneACCESS table with in-frame rearrangements only. Some clones are missing; in checked studies, unresolved V genes explain under half, and the rest has no known cause. The sample table contains some 70,000 clones; only one count was recorded for 75% to 85% of them. The top ten clonotypes cover approximately 15% of the sample. Sequenced input: blood. These receptors were obtained from a man in his fifties or sixties in good health.

The chain recombines TRBV7-6 with TRBJ2-7, with D maybe TRBD1 (7 bases). Trimming removed 5 bases at V and 2 bases at J, with 10 bases between. Germline assignment: CDR1 SGHVS and CDR2 FNYEAQ. This CDR3 spans 13 amino acids. The CDR3 loop reads CASSRGTAYEQYF. In nucleotides, the CDR3 is TGTGCCAGCAGCCGGGGGACAGCCTACGAGCAGTACTTC.

V is TRBV2 and J is TRBJ2-6, with D hard to call. This CDR3 is 13 amino acids long. CDR1 is SNHLY and CDR2 is FYNNEI in the germline V gene. V lost 6 bases and J lost 0, with 3 bases in between. The CDR3 spells CASSASGANVLTF. CDR3 DNA: TGTGCCAGCAGCGCCTCTGGGGCCAACGTCCTGACTTTC.

This clone appeared a single time. V gene TRBV27 combines with J gene TRBJ1-1; 10 bases agree with TRBD1. Germline values: CDR1 MNHEY, CDR2 SMNVEV (reference sequence). CDR3 size: 13 residues. Unmatched junction bases numbered 5, after V lost 5 bases and J lost 8 bases. CDR3 sequence: CASSNDRGQEAFF. CDR3 DNA sequence: TGTGCCAGCAGTAACGACAGGGGGCAAGAAGCTTTCTTT.

The rearrangement links TRBV7-2 to TRBJ1-3; no clear D. Germline loops: CDR1 SGHTA, CDR2 FQGNSA. Trimming left V 1 base short and J 0 bases short, with 7 bases between. The CDR3 is made up of 15 amino acids. CDR3 region: CASSLGWFSGNTIYF. CDR3 coding DNA: TGTGCCAGCAGCTTAGGATGGTTCTCTGGAAACACCATATATTTT.

The gene calls are TRBV2 and TRBJ2-7; 7 nucleotides match TRBD2. Germline V lookup: CDR1 SNHLY, CDR2 FYNNEI. J gave up 4 bases and V 6 bases, and 24 bases lay outside the gene matches. The CDR3 is made up of 19 amino acids. CDR3 DNA: TGTGCCAGCAGGGTCCGGGACTACCAACACTTCTCGGTCGCGTACGAGCAGTACTTC. Amino acid sequence: CASRVRDYQHFSVAYEQYF. The full variable domain, with the rest looked up from reference TRBV2 and TRBJ2-7, is EPEVTQTPSHQVTQMGQEVILRCVPISNHLYFYWYRQILGQKVEFLVSFYNNEISEKSEIFDDQFSVERPDGSNFTLKIRSTKLEDSAMYFCASRVRDYQHFSVAYEQYFGPGTRLTVT.

The genes are TRBV5-1 and TRBJ2-7; D may be TRBD2 (5 bases). Deletions cut 2 bases from V and 0 bases from J, with 9 bases between. The CDR3 loop spans 14 amino acids. Germline V gene data show CDR1 as SGHRS and CDR2 as YFSETQ. The CDR3 sequence is CASSFWGASYEQYF. CDR3 DNA: TGCGCCAGCAGCTTCTGGGGAGCCTCCTACGAGCAGTACTTC.